These T cell receptor beta chains were read from a single sample in a study of blood T cell repertoires in COVID-19. The protocol was immunoSEQ multiplex PCR, while the TCRdb copy is restricted to in-frame clones and leaves out a portion. This sample has some 320,000 clones, with roughly nine tenths found just once. The specimen sequenced was PBMCs or T cells enriched from blood (not recorded which). All receptors come from a man aged 55 to 70 who had recovered from COVID-19. Both conserved end residues are trimmed from each CDR3. A D gene is named only where the DNA matches it firmly. The size of a clone is reported for some rows only, either as once, few or many, or as a class for expanded clones.

j_gene	v_gene	d_gene	abundance	CDR3aa
TRBJ2-7	TRBV9	NA	NA	ASSPRGDGNPYEQY
TRBJ1-3	TRBV9	NA	NA	ASSVGLTGNTIY
TRBJ2-7	TRBV5-5	NA	NA	ASSVRQVAGRVYEQY
TRBJ1-4	TRBV6-2/TRBV6-3	NA	NA	ASSPAGTRYEKLF
TRBJ2-5	TRBV4-1	NA	few	ASSLASGIQETQY
TRBJ1-2	TRBV7-8	TRBD1	NA	ASSQPGQQIHGYT
TRBJ2-3	TRBV7-9	TRBD2	NA	ASSLSGGRTDTQY
TRBJ2-7	TRBV7-9	NA	NA	ASSSKATTYEQY
TRBJ2-1	TRBV11-3	TRBD2	NA	ASSTSYGLAGSSYNEQF
TRBJ1-5	TRBV3-1/TRBV3-2	NA	NA	ASSQSSVRHQPQH
TRBJ2-5	TRBV10-3	NA	NA	AISAPGETQY
TRBJ2-7	TRBV18	NA	NA	ASSQSQIQGDHEQY
TRBJ1-1	TRBV18	TRBD1	NA	ASSQGAISEAF
TRBJ1-1	TRBV10-3	NA	NA	AISESNRAPEAF
TRBJ1-3	TRBV19	TRBD1	NA	ASSARQGNTIY
TRBJ2-2	TRBV11-2	NA	NA	ASSLGRRGRAGELF
TRBJ1-4	TRBV5-1	NA	NA	ASSLGQGIEKLF
TRBJ2-5	TRBV6-5	TRBD2	NA	ASEEGLAGETQY
TRBJ1-1	TRBV28	TRBD1	NA	ASSRQGGYGEAF
TRBJ2-1	TRBV11-3	TRBD2	NA	ASSPIAGASEQF
TRBJ2-1	TRBV4-1	TRBD2	NA	ASSRMGLHGGNEQF
TRBJ1-1	TRBV6-5	NA	once	AIPGPGGLVTEAF
TRBJ2-1	TRBV20-1	TRBD2	NA	SASLLAGGPNEQF
TRBJ1-6	TRBV4-1	NA	NA	ASSHVGTLGSPLH
TRBJ2-1	TRBV30	NA	few	AWSVLGAISYNEQF
TRBJ1-1	TRBV5-6	NA	NA	ASSSRQALNTEAF
TRBJ2-1	TRBV4-1	NA	NA	ASSQVSRPEQF
TRBJ1-6	TRBV19	NA	NA	ASSGGRNYNSPLH
TRBJ1-5	TRBV14	TRBD1	NA	ASSLDRVSNQPQH
TRBJ1-5	TRBV15	TRBD1	NA	ATSRAIDRARAQPQH
TRBJ2-6	TRBV3-1/TRBV3-2	NA	NA	ASSLLWGGGANVLT
TRBJ1-6	TRBV6-1	TRBD1	NA	ASSEDRIWPLH
TRBJ2-3	TRBV5-4	TRBD1	NA	ASSFTGTGVGTQY
TRBJ2-3	TRBV10-3	NA	once	AISDGGVTDTQY
TRBJ1-2	TRBV15	TRBD1	once	ATTRGTDGGYT
TRBJ1-2	TRBV5-3	NA	NA	ARSALDRNYGYT
TRBJ1-3	TRBV30	TRBD1	NA	ACNRGTGNTIY
TRBJ1-2	TRBV27	NA	NA	ASSLYINSHYGYT
TRBJ1-2	TRBV2	TRBD1	NA	ASRADRGTYGYT
TRBJ2-1	TRBV6-5	TRBD2	NA	ASSPPGLAVNEQF
TRBJ2-7	TRBV7-9	NA	NA	ASSFRGHEQY
TRBJ2-1	TRBV6-1	NA	NA	ASSEAPQLALGLF
TRBJ2-5	TRBV19	NA	NA	ASSIGQKETQY
TRBJ1-1	TRBV5-5	NA	NA	ASSLTSDGKSRAF
TRBJ1-1	TRBV2	NA	NA	ASRIQRVNTEAF
TRBJ1-2	TRBV13	NA	once	ASSLGQSLNYGYT
TRBJ1-2	TRBV11-3	NA	once	ASSQGGEGYT
TRBJ1-6	TRBV18	TRBD1	NA	ASSLQFRTGEDSPLH
TRBJ1-4	TRBV5-8	TRBD1	NA	ASSAGQGAVSEKLF
TRBJ2-7	TRBV11-3	NA	NA	ASSPHRAEQY